A single sample is the source of the 18 T cell receptor beta chains below, sequenced in a study of identical twins. TCRdb re-analysed the 5' RACE reads in MiXCR, keeping a single row per CDR3 protein. This table holds about 100,000 distinct CDR3 sequences, about 5.6% found once. The sample comprised memory T cells sorted from blood. All receptors come from a woman aged 45-65 years in good health.

This clonotype was detected many times. The genes are TRBV6-2 or TRBV6-3 and TRBJ2-7; perhaps TRBD1 as D (6 bases). Germline CDR1 MNHEY, CDR2 SVGEGT. This CDR3 has 12 residues. The ends were cut back, 6 bases at V and 2 bases at J, with 8 bases in the middle. The CDR3, as DNA: TGTGCCAGCAGACAGGGCCCCTACGAGCAGTACTTC. It yields the protein CASRQGPYEQYF.

This clonotype was seen more than once but under ten times. The chain links TRBV24-1 to TRBJ2-7; 7 bases fit TRBD1. CDR1 and CDR2 (germline): KGHDR, SFDVKD. CDR3 size: 16 residues. V lost 4 bases and J lost 5; bases outside the gene matches: 13. The CDR3 loop reads CATSDPGARGTDEQYF. CDR3 sequence (DNA): TGTGCCACCAGTGACCCCGGGGCCAGGGGGACGGACGAGCAGTACTTC.

The sample holds many counts of this clonotype. The chain uses TRBV11-2 and TRBJ2-5, with 9 bases fitting TRBD1. J was trimmed by 5 bases and V by 3 bases; bases with no gene match: 10. The germline CDR1 and CDR2 sequences are SGHAT and FQNNGV. The CDR3 is 16 residues long. CDR3 sequence reads: CASSFIRQGGSETQYF. DNA for the CDR3: TGTGCCAGCAGCTTCATAAGACAGGGGGGGTCCGAGACCCAGTACTTC.

This clonotype was seen only a few times. The chain carries TRBV5-5 and TRBJ2-7; 7 nucleotides agree with TRBD2. V shed 0 bases and J 2 bases; nucleotides not matched to a gene: 5. This CDR3 has 15 residues. Germline CDR1 and CDR2: SGHKS and YYEKEE (reference sequence). In DNA form, the CDR3 reads TGTGCCAGCAGCTTGGATCTAGCGGTAACCTACGAGCAGTACGTC. Its translation is CASSLDLAVTYEQYV.

The chain employs TRBV18 and TRBJ1-1; no firm D call. In germline, CDR1 is KGHSH, CDR2 LQKENI. This CDR3 contains 14 residues. V was shortened by 3 bases and J by 0 bases, with 8 bases between the two germline ends. The DNA of the CDR3 is TGTGCCAGCTCACCTCAGGCTTTGAACACTGAAGCTTTCTTT. Its translation: CASSPQALNTEAFF.

A few counts support this clonotype. J is TRBJ2-7 and V is TRBV18; tentatively, D is TRBD1 or TRBD2 (5 bases each). Trimming removed 3 bases from V and 5 bases from J, with 14 bases in between. The CDR3 is made up of 14 amino acids. Germline values: CDR1 KGHSH, CDR2 LQKENI. The CDR3 loop is CASSPQGPWDEQYV. The DNA for the CDR3 is TGTGCCAGCTCACCGCAGGGACCCTGGGACGAGCAGTACGTC.

This clonotype has at least ten counts. The genes are TRBV5-5 and TRBJ2-3; 14 nucleotides align to TRBD2. Germline CDR1 is SGHKS and CDR2 is YYEKEE (reference sequence). The V segment lost 4 bases and the J segment 5 bases; nucleotides outside the gene matches: 12. The length of the CDR3 is 18 residues. The CDR3 protein is CASSQRLAGGPSGDTQYF. For the CDR3, the DNA is TGTGCCAGCAGCCAAAGACTAGCGGGAGGGCCTTCAGGAGATACGCAGTATTTT.

This clonotype was counted at least ten times. The chain has TRBV7-9 and TRBJ2-5; D is possibly TRBD2 (6 bases). CDR3 length: 14 amino acids. Trimming removed 3 bases at V and 7 bases at J, with 15 bases between. Germline CDR1 and CDR2: SEHNR and FQNEAQ (reference sequence). For the CDR3, the DNA is TGTGCCAGCAGCTTGCCCGGGACTTCGGGGACCCAGTACTTC. Residues: CASSLPGTSGTQYF.

This clonotype has ten or more counts. The chain couples TRBV20-1 to TRBJ2-6; D might be TRBD1 or TRBD2, each matching 5 bases. The CDR3 spans 16 residues. CDR1 and CDR2 from the germline V gene are DFQATT and SNEGSKA (reference sequence). V was clipped by 0 bases and J by 0 bases, with 9 bases between them. The CDR3 nucleotides read TGCAGTGCTAGAGAGTGGGGGAGCTCTGGGGCCAACGTCCTGACTTTC. The encoded protein is CSAREWGSSGANVLTF.

Ten or more counts support this clonotype. J is TRBJ2-1 and V is TRBV4-1, with D unclear. This CDR3 contains 14 residues. Trimming cost V 1 base and J 6 bases, with 10 bases left between them. Germline-derived CDR1 and CDR2 are MGHRA and YSYEKL. The CDR3 DNA sequence: TGCGCCAGCAGCCAAGGTCTGAGAGGCAATGAGCAGTTCTTC. Its translation is CASSQGLRGNEQFF.

This clonotype has a count of ten or more. The J gene is TRBJ2-1, the V gene TRBV29-1; D is tentatively TRBD1 or TRBD2 (7 bases each). V dropped 8 bases and J dropped 7 bases, with 12 bases sitting between them. The CDR3 extends over 11 amino acids. Per germline, CDR1 SQVTM and CDR2 ANQGSEA. Written as DNA, the CDR3 is TGCAGCTCGGGGGGACAGAATGAGCAGTTCTTC. This gives the protein CSSGGQNEQFF.

The sample holds many counts of this clonotype. V gene TRBV12-3 or TRBV12-4 combines with J gene TRBJ2-1; D is unresolved. The CDR3 runs to 12 residues. Between the trimmed V and J ends, which lost 7 bases and 8 bases, there was a span of 12 bases. In DNA form, the CDR3 reads TGTGCCAGCACCATCGACTCGGATGAGCAGTTCTTC. Translating it yields CASTIDSDEQFF.

This clonotype came up many times. The chain is built from TRBV7-2 and TRBJ2-2, with TRBD1 identical over 8 bases. V was clipped by 4 bases and J by 3 bases; unmatched bases: 4. In germline, CDR1 is SGHTA, CDR2 FQGNSA. The CDR3 covers 15 residues. This CDR3 reads CASSSGQVYTGELFF. The CDR3 coding sequence is TGTGCCAGCAGCTCGGGACAGGTGTACACCGGGGAGCTGTTTTTT.

Many counts were recorded for this clonotype. CDR3 DNA: TGTGCCAGCAGCTTTGATCGGGGCTACACCTTC. Translating gives CASSFDRGYTF. This chain uses TRBV7-2 with TRBJ1-2; D uncertain. V lost 3 bases, J lost 8 bases, and 7 bases lay in between. The V gene's germline CDR1 is SGHTA and CDR2 FQGNSA. This CDR3 is built from 11 residues.

This clonotype was seen a few times. This chain uses TRBV20-1 with TRBJ1-6; 7 bases agree with TRBD1. Trimming removed 6 bases from V and 8 bases from J; junction bases left unmatched: 10. This CDR3 contains 14 residues. From germline, CDR1 is DFQATT and CDR2 SNEGSKA (reference sequence). CDR3 residues: CSAKTGQNDSPLHF. The CDR3 bases are TGCAGTGCCAAGACAGGGCAGAACGATTCACCCCTCCACTTT.

Many counts were recorded for this clonotype. V and J are TRBV11-2 and TRBJ2-1; weak D call: TRBD1 (5 bases). The CDR3 loop spans 16 amino acids. CDR1 is SGHAT, CDR2 FQNNGV, per germline. Deletions cut 1 base from V and 0 bases from J, with 10 bases between. In DNA, the CDR3 is TGTGCCAGCAGCTTAGGACAGACCCGCTCCTACAATGAGCAGTTCTTC. The encoded protein is CASSLGQTRSYNEQFF.

This clonotype was counted many times. The V call is TRBV20-1, the J call TRBJ2-5, with 7 bases aligning to TRBD2. Germline V gene data show CDR1 as DFQATT and CDR2 as SNEGSKA (reference sequence). This CDR3 has 14 amino acids. The V segment lost 3 bases and the J segment 3 bases; nucleotides outside the gene matches: 7. CDR3: CSARAGRGKETQYF. In nucleotides, the CDR3 is TGCAGTGCTAGGGCTGGGAGGGGAAAAGAGACCCAGTACTTC.

This clonotype came up many times. The V and J genes are TRBV24-1 and TRBJ2-1; tentatively, D is TRBD1 or TRBD2 (5 bases each). The V gene lost 4 bases and the J gene lost 9 bases, with 21 bases spanning the gap. Looked up from germline, CDR1 is KGHDR and CDR2 is SFDVKD. The CDR3 has 16 amino acids. Here the CDR3 reads CATSDPFRGLEGEQFF. CDR3 nucleotides: TGTGCCACCAGTGACCCGTTTCGGGGCTTGGAAGGTGAGCAGTTCTTC.